This T cell receptor (beta chain) was sequenced during a study of blood T cell repertoires in COVID-19. Overall study: T cells, B-cell-depleted T cells, or PBMCs provided the cDNA or gDNA that served as material.

In the authors' workflow: Cell counts per sample came from amplifying reference gene primers. Produced via immunoSEQ multiplex PCR; TCRdb's table is partial and in-frame only. The DNA was the basis for D and trimming; V, J and clone size are from that table. Of approximately 270,000 clones listed, 65% to 85% are singletons. The TCR was taken from a person aged 65 to 85 with COVID-19, enrolled during active disease. Sequenced: peripheral blood.

The CDR3 DNA reads TGTGCCAGCAGCAACTTCGGGACAGCACAAGAGACCCAGTACTTC. It is translated as CASSNFGTAQETQYF. V and J are TRBV11-2 and TRBJ2-5, with 7 bases aligning to TRBD1. J was trimmed by 2 bases and V by 5 bases; bases with no gene match: 8. Germline V CDR1 and CDR2: SGHAT, FQNNGV. The CDR3 runs to 15 residues.